A single sample is the source of the 19 T cell receptor beta chains below, sequenced in a study of blood T cell repertoires in COVID-19. The repertoire was sequenced with immunoSEQ multiplex PCR; TCRdb's copy has only in-frame clones and lacks some. This table holds roughly 230,000 clones, around 87% found once. The sample taken for sequencing was peripheral blood. The receptor set was obtained from an older woman with COVID-19, enrolled during active disease.

V and J are TRBV19 and TRBJ1-2; D perhaps matches TRBD1 (6 bases). Germline-derived CDR1 and CDR2 are LNHDA and SQIVND (reference sequence). The CDR3 runs 15 residues. V gave up 6 bases and J gave up 4 bases, with 18 bases separating them. In nucleotides, the CDR3 is TGTGCCAGTAGCTGGGGGGGGGCAAGAAGCTATGGCTACACCTTC. This sequence encodes CASSWGGARSYGYTF.

V is TRBV9 and J is TRBJ1-3; no reliable D call. V lost 0 bases to trimming and J lost 0 bases, with 4 bases between them. Germline V gene sequence: CDR1 SGDLS, CDR2 YYNGEE. This CDR3 contains 14 residues. CDR3 protein: CASSVAHSGNTIYF. CDR3 DNA: TGTGCCAGCAGCGTAGCACACTCTGGAAACACCATATATTTT.

This chain joins TRBV4-3 and TRBJ2-7; 7 nucleotides match TRBD2. Germline assignment: CDR1 LGHNA and CDR2 YSLEER. The CDR3 sequence is 15 residues long. V lost 2 bases and J lost 1; bases outside the gene matches: 5. The CDR3 protein is CASSQHGTTSYEQYF. CDR3 DNA: TGCGCCAGCAGCCAACACGGGACTACTTCCTACGAGCAGTACTTC.

The rearrangement joins TRBV7-8 to TRBJ1-2, with D possibly matching TRBD1 (5 bases). Germline V CDR1 and CDR2: SGHVS, FQNEAQ. V lost 1 base, J lost 4 bases, and 19 bases lay in between. The CDR3 has 17 residues. The CDR3 DNA is TGTGCCAGCAGCTTAGGGGGGGTGACGGCACCGGGCTATGGCTACACCTTC. As protein: CASSLGGVTAPGYGYTF.

The chain combines TRBV5-1 with TRBJ1-6, with 9 nucleotides matching TRBD1. The CDR3 has 14 amino acids. Per germline, CDR1 SGHRS and CDR2 YFSETQ. The trim removed 1 base at V and 9 bases at J, leaving 2 bases unmatched. CDR3 amino acids: CASSLLGQGSPLHF. DNA for the CDR3: TGCGCCAGCAGCTTGCTGGGACAGGGTTCACCCCTCCACTTT.

The chain employs TRBV3-1 (or the pseudogene TRBV3-2) and TRBJ2-5, with 14 nucleotides matching TRBD2. With V trimmed by 3 bases and J by 5 bases, 14 bases remained unmatched. This CDR3 is 19 amino acids long. Looked up from germline, CDR1 is LGHDT and CDR2 is YNNKEL (reference sequence). The CDR3 nucleotides read TGTGCCAGCAGCCACGAGACTAGCGGGGGGGCGGGTTCGTGGGAGACCCAGTACTTC. It translates to CASSHETSGGAGSWETQYF.

The chain joins TRBV11-2 to TRBJ1-6; TRBD1 agrees at 7 bases. The trim removed 6 bases at V and 0 bases at J, leaving 2 bases unmatched. Germline V lookup: CDR1 SGHAT, CDR2 FQNNGV. The CDR3 extends over 15 amino acids. CDR3 bases: TGTGCCAGCAGGGGACAGAGCTCCTATAATTCACCCCTCCACTTT. It encodes CASRGQSSYNSPLHF.

The J gene is TRBJ1-2, the V gene TRBV19, with a tentative D call TRBD1 (6 bases). Per germline, CDR1 LNHDA and CDR2 SQIVND (reference sequence). This CDR3 has 14 residues. V lost 6 bases, J lost 6 bases, and 17 bases lay in between. In DNA, the CDR3 is TGTGCCAGTAGCCCCGATACTTACAGGGATGGCTACACCTTC. Encoded protein: CASSPDTYRDGYTF.

V is TRBV19 and J is TRBJ1-5, with D hard to call. The CDR3 has 16 amino acids. Per the germline V gene, CDR1 is LNHDA and CDR2 is SQIVND (reference sequence). The V and J ends lost 10 bases and 0 bases respectively, with 19 bases between them. The CDR3 DNA reads TGTGCCACTTCATCCCTCGAAAACAGTAGCAATCAGCCCCAGCATTTT. It codes for CATSSLENSSNQPQHF.

The rearrangement uses TRBV6-6 and TRBJ1-4; D may be TRBD1 (5 bases). The germline gives CDR1 MNHNY, CDR2 SVGAGI (reference sequence). V was trimmed by 4 bases and J by 11 bases, leaving 20 bases between them. This CDR3 is 15 amino acids long. CDR3 nucleotide sequence: TGTGCCAGCAGTTCGCTGGGGGGGGTAATGAGGAAACTGTTTTTT. Its protein is CASSSLGGVMRKLFF.

The J gene is TRBJ2-1, the V gene TRBV27; 11 bases match TRBD2. Unmatched junction bases numbered 5, after V lost 6 bases and J lost 4 bases. The CDR3 totals 15 residues. Germline CDR1 is MNHEY and CDR2 is SMNVEV (reference sequence). The CDR3 bases are TGTGCCAGCAGCCCGACTAGCGGGGTTTACAATGAGCAGTTCTTC. This codes for CASSPTSGVYNEQFF.

This chain connects TRBV3-1 (or the pseudogene TRBV3-2) to TRBJ1-5; 10 positions agree with TRBD1. Unmatched junction bases numbered 4, after V lost 4 bases and J lost 4 bases. Germline loops: CDR1 LGHDT, CDR2 YNNKEL (reference sequence). CDR3 length: 15 amino acids. The CDR3, as DNA: TGTGCCAGCAGCCCGGGACAGGGGAAAAATCAGCCCCAGCATTTT. It yields the protein CASSPGQGKNQPQHF.

The chain recombines TRBV5-1 with TRBJ2-7; 7 bases map to TRBD1. The trim removed 4 bases at V and 6 bases at J, leaving 13 bases unmatched. The CDR3 loop spans 15 amino acids. CDR1 is SGHRS, CDR2 YFSETQ, per germline. The CDR3 DNA reads TGCGCCAGCAGCCAGTCAGGGGTAGGGGGCTCCGAGCAGTACTTC. Its translation: CASSQSGVGGSEQYF.

The chain has TRBV6-2 or TRBV6-3 and TRBJ2-1, with TRBD2 identical over 12 bases. Per the germline V gene, CDR1 is MNHEY and CDR2 is SVGEGT. The CDR3 consists of 20 residues. The V and J ends lost 5 bases and 0 bases, in that order; junction bases with no gene match: 14. DNA of the CDR3: TGTGCCAGCAGTAATTCCGGGACTAGCGGGCGTACTAGCTCCTACAATGAGCAGTTCTTC. As protein: CASSNSGTSGRTSSYNEQFF.

The V gene is TRBV2, the J gene TRBJ1-2; 9 bases agree with TRBD1. The CDR3 has 13 residues. The V and J ends lost 0 bases and 7 bases, in that order; junction bases with no gene match: 0. Per germline, CDR1 SNHLY and CDR2 FYNNEI. The CDR3 loop reads CASSEATGGGYTF. As DNA, the CDR3 is TGTGCCAGCAGTGAAGCGACAGGGGGTGGCTACACCTTC. Combining the CDR3 with reference TRBV2 and TRBJ1-2 gives the whole variable domain EPEVTQTPSHQVTQMGQEVILRCVPISNHLYFYWYRQILGQKVEFLVSFYNNEISEKSEIFDDQFSVERPDGSNFTLKIRSTKLEDSAMYFCASSEATGGGYTFGSGTRLTVV.

The V gene is TRBV3-1 (or the pseudogene TRBV3-2), the J gene TRBJ1-6; 8 bases match TRBD1. The germline V gene has CDR1 LGHDT and CDR2 YNNKEL (reference sequence). V lost 2 bases and J lost 7; bases outside the gene matches: 10. The CDR3 spans 17 residues. The DNA for the CDR3 is TGTGCCAGCAGCCAATTCCCTTCGACAGGGGCAAATTCACCCCTCCACTTT. This gives the protein CASSQFPSTGANSPLHF.

This chain connects TRBV19 to TRBJ1-6; perhaps TRBD1 as D (6 bases). This CDR3 is built from 16 residues. The germline CDR1 and CDR2 sequences are LNHDA and SQIVND (reference sequence). V was pared by 3 bases and J by 5 bases, with 14 bases between. The DNA of the CDR3 is TGTGCCAGTAGTATCAGTAACAGGGCCCATAATTCACCCCTCCACTTT. It specifies CASSISNRAHNSPLHF.

The rearrangement uses TRBV11-3 and TRBJ1-5, with TRBD1 matching 7 bases. V dropped 4 bases and J dropped 8; count of bases not matched to a gene: 14. The V gene's germline CDR1 is SGHNT and CDR2 YENEEA. The CDR3 has 16 residues. CDR3 sequence reads: CASSSGGTGDSEPQHF. CDR3 nucleotides: TGTGCCAGCAGCTCAGGCGGTACAGGGGATAGCGAGCCCCAGCATTTT.

This clone was picked up a small number of times. This CDR3 is CASSVGRGQYEQYF. The DNA for the CDR3 is TGTGCCAGCAGCGTAGGCAGGGGGCAGTACGAGCAGTACTTC. The chain couples TRBV9 to TRBJ2-7; TRBD1 matches at 8 bases. From germline, CDR1 is SGDLS and CDR2 YYNGEE. Trimming removed 0 bases from V and 4 bases from J; junction bases left unmatched: 3. CDR3 length equals 14 residues.